The entry below gives a single T cell receptor beta chain sequence along with its context. The V gene lost 7 bases and the J gene lost 1 base, with 17 bases spanning the gap. The CDR3 runs to 16 residues. Germline V gene data show CDR1 as KGHDR and CDR2 as SFDVKD. The sample is drawn from a study of blood T cell repertoires in COVID-19. Looking at the study overall: COVID-19 samples from acute and convalescent phases originated in the United States, Italy and Spain. The cDNA or gDNA used as material had been derived from T cells, B-cell-depleted T cells, or PBMCs.

Original processing notes: Quantification of nucleated cells was approximated via reference gene primer amplification. Clones were sequenced by immunoSEQ multiplex PCR, and TCRdb holds only the in-frame ones, with some missing. V and J calls and clone size are copied from that table; D and trimming were computed from the DNA. The table has some 220,000 clones, 83% seen once. This clonotype originated in a human donor in a cohort sampled during active COVID-19. Sequenced: peripheral blood. The chain carries TRBV24-1 and TRBJ2-3; D is possibly TRBD1 (7 bases). This CDR3 reads CATRDGGTVGTDTQYF. In nucleotides, the CDR3 is TGTGCCACCAGGGACGGCGGGACAGTAGGCACAGATACGCAGTATTTT.